The 9 T cell receptor beta chains presented below share a single source sample, sequenced in a study of blood T cell repertoires in COVID-19. Generated by immunoSEQ multiplex PCR, the TCRdb table keeps only in-frame clones and is missing some. The sample lists approximately 280,000 clones, around nine tenths occurring once. Specimen: PBMCs or T cells enriched from blood (not recorded which). The source is a woman aged 60-75 years who had recovered from COVID-19.

For the CDR3, the DNA is TGTGCCAGCAACCCCCCCCACATGCCCCAGCATTTT. This translates into CASNPPHMPQHF. The genes are TRBV2 and TRBJ1-5; no definite D call. Germline CDR1 is SNHLY and CDR2 is FYNNEI. This CDR3 is built from 12 residues. Trimming cost V 7 bases and J 9 bases, with 13 bases left between them.

The chain is built from TRBV6-5 and TRBJ1-1; 7 nucleotides match TRBD1. Germline-derived CDR1 and CDR2 are MNHEY and SVGAGI. This CDR3 comprises 14 residues. Unmatched junction bases numbered 10, after V lost 4 bases and J lost 8 bases. CDR3 loop: CASSLRRQGVEAFF. In DNA form, the CDR3 reads TGTGCCAGCAGTTTAAGACGGCAGGGGGTCGAAGCTTTCTTT.

The table lists this clone with a count of one. The rearrangement uses TRBV6-5 and TRBJ1-2, with 7 bases fitting TRBD1. The CDR3 totals 14 residues. CDR1 and CDR2 from the germline V gene are MNHEY and SVGAGI. Germline trimming cut 5 bases from V and 4 bases from J; bases unmatched to any gene: 7. The CDR3 region is CASSKLRDSYGYTF. As DNA, the CDR3 is TGTGCCAGCAGTAAACTCCGGGACAGCTATGGCTACACCTTC.

This clone was seen a single time. V and J are TRBV3-1 (or the pseudogene TRBV3-2) and TRBJ1-3, with D possibly matching TRBD1 (5 bases). This CDR3 is built from 14 residues. Trimming stripped 2 bases from V and 2 bases from J, with 7 bases between. Germline-derived CDR1 and CDR2 are LGHDT and YNNKEL (reference sequence). The CDR3, as DNA: TGTGCCAGCAGCCAACCAGGGCCTGGAAACACCATATATTTT. It codes for CASSQPGPGNTIYF.

This chain links TRBV6-5 with TRBJ1-5; D perhaps matches TRBD1 (6 bases). Germline V CDR1 and CDR2: MNHEY, SVGAGI. CDR3 length: 15 amino acids. Between the trimmed V and J ends, which lost 5 bases and 5 bases, there was a span of 16 bases. The CDR3 coding sequence is TGTGCCAGCAGTCCTGAACAGGGAAGGGATCAGCCCCAGCATTTT. This encodes CASSPEQGRDQPQHF.

This clone was detected only a few times. The V and J genes are TRBV5-6 and TRBJ2-7; D is possibly TRBD2 (5 bases). V was clipped by 3 bases and J by 5 bases, with 18 bases between them. In germline, CDR1 is SGHDT, CDR2 YYEEEE. The CDR3 is made up of 15 amino acids. The CDR3 DNA reads as TGTGCCAGCAGCTCAATAAGTGGATTGGGAGACGAGCAGTACTTC. This encodes CASSSISGLGDEQYF.

V is TRBV5-1 and J is TRBJ2-3; 13 bases agree with TRBD2. The germline V gene encodes CDR1 SGHRS and CDR2 YFSETQ. CDR3 length: 17 residues. J was trimmed by 2 bases and V by 5 bases; bases with no gene match: 8. CDR3 sequence (DNA): TGCGCCAGCAGTCCAGGGACTAGCGGGGTCTACACAGATACGCAGTATTTT. It yields the protein CASSPGTSGVYTDTQYF.

This chain joins TRBV6-2 or TRBV6-3 and TRBJ2-7, with 9 bases that match TRBD1. The V gene end was trimmed by 5 bases and the J gene end by 7 bases; junction bases not matched to a gene: 9. The CDR3 has 14 amino acids. CDR1 MNHEY and CDR2 SVGEGT come from the germline V gene. DNA of the CDR3: TGTGCCAGCAGTATCCGACAGGGGGAGAGGGAGCAGTACTTC. The encoded protein is CASSIRQGEREQYF.

This clone showed up just a few times. The chain carries TRBV19 and TRBJ2-1, with 7 bases fitting TRBD1. The CDR3 is made up of 14 amino acids. The germline V gene encodes CDR1 LNHDA and CDR2 SQIVND (reference sequence). Trimming took 6 bases from V and 10 from J; bases not matched to a gene: 12. CDR3 region: CASSGQVVGGEQFF. CDR3 DNA sequence: TGTGCCAGTAGCGGGCAGGTGGTAGGGGGCGAGCAGTTCTTC.